This is a list of T cell receptor beta chains from one sample in a study of technical replicates of blood from a handful of donors. Some clones are missing from TCRdb's copy, which holds only in-frame ones; the method was immunoSEQ multiplex PCR. The sample yields around 95,000 clones, about 94% seen once. Sequences were obtained from T cells isolated from PBMCs. The receptor set was obtained from a human donor in good health. The CDR3 runs from the conserved cysteine through the conserved F or W. D genes are given only for firm matches. A row's size may be missing; if present it is once, few, many or a size class.

V gene: TRBV6-4
J gene: TRBJ2-3
D gene: .
clone size: .
CDR3 DNA: TGTGCCAGCAGCCCCGTTTGGGGGGGCGGCACAGATACGCAGTATTTT
CDR3 protein: CASSPVWGGGTDTQYF

V gene: TRBV27
J gene: TRBJ2-1
D gene: .
clone size: once
CDR3 DNA: TGTGCCAGCAGTTGGGGCAACCTGGGCTACAATGAGCAGTTCTTC
CDR3 protein: CASSWGNLGYNEQFF

V gene: TRBV5-6
J gene: TRBJ2-7
D gene: .
clone size: once
CDR3 DNA: TGTGCCAGCAGCTTGGTACCGGGTTCCTACGAGCAGTACTTC
CDR3 protein: CASSLVPGSYEQYF

V gene: TRBV25-1
J gene: TRBJ2-2
D gene: .
clone size: .
CDR3 DNA: TGTGCCAGCAGTGAATACGGAGGCCTTAGCGCCGGGGAGCTGTTTTTT
CDR3 protein: CASSEYGGLSAGELFF

V gene: TRBV19
J gene: TRBJ2-4
D gene: TRBD2
clone size: .
CDR3 DNA: TGTGCCAGTAGTACTAGCGGGAGGGCAACCTCGTTGCAAAACATTCAGTACTTC
CDR3 protein: CASSTSGRATSLQNIQYF

V gene: TRBV7-3
J gene: TRBJ2-5
D gene: .
clone size: .
CDR3 DNA: TGTGCCAGCAGCCGAGCTATTGAGGAGACCCAGTACTTC
CDR3 protein: CASSRAIEETQYF

V gene: TRBV27
J gene: TRBJ2-7
D gene: TRBD2
clone size: .
CDR3 DNA: TGTGCCAGCAGTTTCTTTAGGACTAGCGGGAGGTCTTACGAGCAGTACTTC
CDR3 protein: CASSFFRTSGRSYEQYF

V gene: TRBV4-1
J gene: TRBJ2-1
D gene: TRBD2
clone size: once
CDR3 DNA: TGCGCCAGCAGCTTTAGAGCGGGACCAAATGAGCAGTTCTTC
CDR3 protein: CASSFRAGPNEQFF

V gene: TRBV9
J gene: TRBJ1-2
D gene: TRBD1
clone size: .
CDR3 DNA: TGTGCCAGCAACGGACAGGGGCAACACTATGGCTACACCTTC
CDR3 protein: CASNGQGQHYGYTF

V gene: TRBV6-1
J gene: TRBJ1-5
D gene: .
clone size: few
CDR3 DNA: TGTGCCAGCAGAGGAGAACAAAGCAATCAGCCCCAGCATTTT
CDR3 protein: CASRGEQSNQPQHF